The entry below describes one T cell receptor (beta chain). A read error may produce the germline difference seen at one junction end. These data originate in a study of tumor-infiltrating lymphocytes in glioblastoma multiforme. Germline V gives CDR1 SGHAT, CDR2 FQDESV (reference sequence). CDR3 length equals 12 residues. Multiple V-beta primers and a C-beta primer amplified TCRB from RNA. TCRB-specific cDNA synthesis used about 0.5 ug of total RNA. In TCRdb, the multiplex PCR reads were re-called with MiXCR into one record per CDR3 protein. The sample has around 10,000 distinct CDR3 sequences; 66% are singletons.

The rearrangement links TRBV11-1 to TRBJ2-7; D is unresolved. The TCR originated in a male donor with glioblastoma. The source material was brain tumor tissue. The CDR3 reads CANSLESYEQYF. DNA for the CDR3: TGTGCCAACAGCTTAGAGTCCTACGAGCAGTACTTC.